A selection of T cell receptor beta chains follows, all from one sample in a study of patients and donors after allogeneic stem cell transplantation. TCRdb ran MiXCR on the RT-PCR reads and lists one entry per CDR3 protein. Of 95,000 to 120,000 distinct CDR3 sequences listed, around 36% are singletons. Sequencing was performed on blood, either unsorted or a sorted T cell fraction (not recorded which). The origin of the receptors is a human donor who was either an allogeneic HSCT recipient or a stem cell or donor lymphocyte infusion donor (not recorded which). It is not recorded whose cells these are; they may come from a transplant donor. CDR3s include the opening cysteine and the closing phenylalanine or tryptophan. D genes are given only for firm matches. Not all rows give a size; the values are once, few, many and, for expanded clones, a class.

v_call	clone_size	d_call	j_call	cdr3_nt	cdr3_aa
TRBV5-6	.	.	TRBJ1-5	TGTGCCAGCAGCTCGGGCCGGCAGCCCCAGCATTTT	CASSSGRQPQHF
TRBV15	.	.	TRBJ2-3	TGTGCCACCAGCAGAGATGGCAGGGAAGGGAATTTT	CATSRDGREGNF
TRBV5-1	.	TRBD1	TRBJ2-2	TGCGCCAGCAGTCGTGGACAGGGAACGGACACCGGGGAGCTGTTTTTT	CASSRGQGTDTGELFF
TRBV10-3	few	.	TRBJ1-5	TGTGCCATCAGTGAGTCGACAGAGATTAGCCAGCCCCAGCATTTT	CAISESTEISQPQHF
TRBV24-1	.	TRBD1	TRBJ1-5	TGTGCCACCAGGGGACAGGGGAGCAATCAGCCCCAGCATTTT	CATRGQGSNQPQHF
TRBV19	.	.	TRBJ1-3	TGTGCCAGTAGTCGTCAGGATATCGGAAACATCATATATTTT	CASSRQDIGNIIYF
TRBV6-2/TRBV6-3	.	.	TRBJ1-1	TGTGCCAGCAGTTACTCCACTGAAGCTTTCTTT	CASSYSTEAFF
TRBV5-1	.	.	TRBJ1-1	TGCGCCAGCAGCTTGGAGGTAGGACCGAACACTGAAGCTTTCTTT	CASSLEVGPNTEAFF
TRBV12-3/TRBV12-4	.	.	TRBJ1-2	TGTGCCAGCAGTTTGGGGGAGAGCTATGGCTACACCTTC	CASSLGESYGYTF
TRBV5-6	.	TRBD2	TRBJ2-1	TGTGCCAGCAGCTTGGAACTAGCGGACTACAATGAGCAGTTCTTC	CASSLELADYNEQFF
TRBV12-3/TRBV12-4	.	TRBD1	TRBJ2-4	TGTGCCAGCAGGGGTGTGGACAGGGGAGACATTCAGTACTTC	CASRGVDRGDIQYF
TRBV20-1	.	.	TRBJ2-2	TGCAGTGCTAGAGGAGGCTTCAGGTCCACCGGGGAGCTGTTTTTT	CSARGGFRSTGELFF
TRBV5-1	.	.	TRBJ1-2	TGCGCCAGCAGCTTGGTAGGGGGGCAGCGCGGCTACACCTTC	CASSLVGGQRGYTF
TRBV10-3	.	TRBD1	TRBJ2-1	TGTGCCATCAAGGTAGACAGGGTTGTCAATGAGCAGTTCTTC	CAIKVDRVVNEQFF
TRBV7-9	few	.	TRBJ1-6	TGTGCCAGCAGCTTAGCGGGGGCACCCTTTAATTCACCCCTCCACTTT	CASSLAGAPFNSPLHF
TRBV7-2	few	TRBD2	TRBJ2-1	TGTGCCAGCAGCTTAGCGTCCACTAGCGGTAGAAATGAGCAGTTCTTC	CASSLASTSGRNEQFF
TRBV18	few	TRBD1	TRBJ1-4	TGTGCCAGCTCACCACGACAGGGAGAGGAAAAACTGTTTTTT	CASSPRQGEEKLFF
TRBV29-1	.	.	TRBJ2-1	TGCAGCGTTGAAAGTTTGAATGAGCAGTTCTTC	CSVESLNEQFF
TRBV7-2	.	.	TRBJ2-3	TGTGCCAGCAGCTTTCGATTGGGAAGTGGTCGCGATACGCAGTATTTT	CASSFRLGSGRDTQYF
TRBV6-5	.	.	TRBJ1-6	TGTGCCAGCAGTTTCCGGGGGGGATCCTATAATTCACCCCTCCACTTT	CASSFRGGSYNSPLHF
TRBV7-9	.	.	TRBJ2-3	TGTGCCAGCAGCCGAGGGCCAGATACGCAGTATTTT	CASSRGPDTQYF
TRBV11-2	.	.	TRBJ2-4	TGTGCCAGCAGCCGTGGGTCGGCAGGGGAGGGTTACTTC	CASSRGSAGEGYF
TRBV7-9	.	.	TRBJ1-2	TGTGCCAGCAGCGATGACCCACATGGACCCTCGGTTGGCTACACCTTC	CASSDDPHGPSVGYTF
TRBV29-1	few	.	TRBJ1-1	TGCAGCGTAGAGGGGGGTCTGAACACTGAAGCTTTCTTT	CSVEGGLNTEAFF
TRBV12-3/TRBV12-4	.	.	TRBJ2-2	TGTGCCAGCAGTTTAGGTATCACCGGGGAGCTGTTTTTT	CASSLGITGELFF
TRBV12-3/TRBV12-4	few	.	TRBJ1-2	TGTGCCAGCAGTTTTTTTACGGGGAACTATGGCTACACCTTC	CASSFFTGNYGYTF
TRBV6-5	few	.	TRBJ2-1	TGTGCCAGCAGTTACGCCCGGACGGTCAATGAGCAGTTCTTC	CASSYARTVNEQFF
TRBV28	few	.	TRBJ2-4	TGTGCCAGCAGTCTTCCGGGAACCAAAAACATTCAGTACTTC	CASSLPGTKNIQYF
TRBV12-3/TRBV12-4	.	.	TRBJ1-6	TGTGCCAGCAGTTGGAGACACCCAGATAATTCACCCCTCCACTTT	CASSWRHPDNSPLHF
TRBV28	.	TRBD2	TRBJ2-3	TGTGCCAGCAGTTTAATGAAAGCGGGAGATATAACAGATACGCAGTATTTT	CASSLMKAGDITDTQYF
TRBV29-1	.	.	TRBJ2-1	TGCAGCGTTGAATGGGGTGACTCCTACAATGAGCAGTTCTTC	CSVEWGDSYNEQFF
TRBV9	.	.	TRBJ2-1	TGTGCCAGCAGCGTAGACGATGAGCAGTTCTTC	CASSVDDEQFF
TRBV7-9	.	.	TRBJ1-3	TGTGCCAGCAGGCAAACACTTACTGGAAACACCATATATTTT	CASRQTLTGNTIYF
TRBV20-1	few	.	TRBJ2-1	TGCAGTGCTACCCTCCCCTCTGGGGGGAATGAGCAGTTCTTC	CSATLPSGGNEQFF
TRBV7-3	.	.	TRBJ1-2	TGTGCCAGCAGCTTAGAGGGCCGGTGGGGCTACACCTTC	CASSLEGRWGYTF
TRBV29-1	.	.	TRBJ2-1	TGCAGCGTTGCCGGGACTTACAATGAGCAGTTCTTC	CSVAGTYNEQFF
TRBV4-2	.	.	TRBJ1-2	TGTGCCAGCAGCCAAGTAAGACAGGTTTTTGGCTACACCTTC	CASSQVRQVFGYTF
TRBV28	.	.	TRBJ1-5	TGTGCCAGCAGTTTTAGGGGGAGGTACCAGCCCCAGCATTTT	CASSFRGRYQPQHF
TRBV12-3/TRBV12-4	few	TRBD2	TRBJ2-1	TGTGCCAGCACACGACTAGCGGGGTCCAATGAGCAGTTCTTC	CASTRLAGSNEQFF
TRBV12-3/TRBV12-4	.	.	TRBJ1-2	TGTGCCAGCAGTCCTATAACAAGATGGGGCTATGGCTACACCTTC	CASSPITRWGYGYTF
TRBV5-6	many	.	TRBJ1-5	TGTGCCAGCAGCTTGGCCGGTCAGACAAGAAATCAGCCCCAGCATTTT	CASSLAGQTRNQPQHF
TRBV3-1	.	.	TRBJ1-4	TGTGCCAGCAGCCCAGGGGAGACACTAAATGAAAAACTGTTTTTT	CASSPGETLNEKLFF
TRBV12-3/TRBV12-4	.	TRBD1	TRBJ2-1	TGTGCCAGCAGTCCCCCGGGACAGGGAATTAGCTCCTACAATGAGCAGTTCTTC	CASSPPGQGISSYNEQFF
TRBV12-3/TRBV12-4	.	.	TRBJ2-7	TGTGCCAGCAGTTTACAGGGAGTAAGCGAGCAGTACTTC	CASSLQGVSEQYF